This entry lists 5 T cell receptor beta chains sequenced from one sample in a study of blood T cell repertoires in COVID-19. Repertoires were generated with immunoSEQ multiplex PCR, while TCRdb's copy carries only in-frame clones and drops some. The sample records 200,000 to 300,000 clones, about four fifths being singletons. The specimen sequenced was PBMCs or T cells enriched from blood (not recorded which). The receptor set was obtained from a woman between 40 and 50 years old who had been exposed to COVID-19.

This clone was seen a handful of times. The genes are TRBV6-5 and TRBJ2-2; 7 nucleotides match TRBD2. Trimming cost V 7 bases and J 3 bases; bases outside gene matches: 8. CDR1 and CDR2 (germline): MNHEY, SVGAGI. The CDR3 contains 15 residues. The CDR3 DNA reads TGTGCCAGCAAAGCCACGGGGGGTTACACCGGGGAGCTGTTTTTT. It is translated as CASKATGGYTGELFF.

This chain uses TRBV11-3 with TRBJ2-5; possibly TRBD1 for D (6 bases). CDR1 SGHNT and CDR2 YENEEA come from the germline V gene. The CDR3 has 14 amino acids. V shed 2 bases and J shed 4 bases, with 11 bases lying between them. The CDR3 is CASSLMGAGETQYF. Written as DNA, the CDR3 is TGTGCCAGCAGCTTAATGGGGGCCGGAGAGACCCAGTACTTC.

The chain employs TRBV11-2 and TRBJ2-7; TRBD1 might be the D (5 bases). V lost 2 bases and J 6 bases, leaving 14 bases between the germline ends. Germline assignment: CDR1 SGHAT and CDR2 FQNNGV. This CDR3 contains 14 residues. The CDR3: CASSLLGQGGEQYF. The CDR3 bases are TGTGCCAGCAGCTTACTTGGCCAGGGCGGCGAGCAGTACTTC.

The DNA of the CDR3 is TGTGCCAGCAGTCGGGAGTCAGCCGAAAAACTGTTTTTT. Translating gives CASSRESAEKLFF. This chain uses TRBV6-5 with TRBJ1-4, with D unresolved. The ends were cut back, 5 bases at V and 8 bases at J, with 12 bases in the middle. Germline loops: CDR1 MNHEY, CDR2 SVGAGI. The CDR3 is 13 residues long.

The J gene is TRBJ1-1, the V gene TRBV6-5; unclear D gene. Trimming left V 5 bases short and J 11 bases short, with 18 bases between. In germline, CDR1 is MNHEY, CDR2 SVGAGI. CDR3 length: 13 amino acids. The CDR3 protein is CASSQYTPANAFF. CDR3 in DNA: TGTGCCAGCAGTCAATATACCCCCGCGAATGCTTTCTTT.